This record covers a single TCR beta chain. Antigen unknown. Sequencing was performed with immunoSEQ multiplex PCR; in TCRdb, only in-frame clones are kept and a portion is missing. Altogether over 15,000 clones are present, roughly 84% being singletons, with the ten largest covering 3.4%. This sample is drawn from a study of PD-1 blockade in mismatch repair-deficient tumors. CDR3 size: 15 residues. Trimming cost V 7 bases and J 3 bases, with 15 bases left between them. Per germline, CDR1 LNHDA and CDR2 SQIVND (reference sequence). Regarding the study as a whole: Tumor-resident clones, often absent from pretreatment blood, expanded after pembrolizumab and then contracted.

The chain carries TRBV19 and TRBJ2-2, with a possible D match to TRBD1 (5 bases). Sample: PBMCs, taken 4 weeks after starting pembrolizumab. This TCR came from an adult with mismatch repair-deficient cancer. The CDR3 DNA follows: TGTGCCAGTATTCAAGGGGTAGGAGACACCGGGGAGCTGTTTTTT. Its translation is CASIQGVGDTGELFF. The full variable domain, in which reference TRBV19 and TRBJ2-2 provide the parts outside the CDR3, is DGGITQSPKYLFRKEGQNVTLSCEQNLNHDAMYWYRQDPGQGLRLIYYSQIVNDFQKGDIAEGYSVSREKKESFPLTVTSAQKNPTAFYLCASIQGVGDTGELFFGEGSRLTVL.